This paragraph covers one T cell receptor (beta chain) sequence. The table came from immunoSEQ multiplex PCR; TCRdb's copy has only in-frame clones and leaves some out. The sample carries about 79,000 clones, 70% to 90% recorded once. V lost 4 bases, J lost 4 bases, and 8 bases lay in between. This CDR3 spans 12 amino acids. Germline-derived CDR1 and CDR2 are LGHNA and YNFKEQ. This entry is derived from a study of OX40 agonist ivuxolimab in advanced cancers. This sample comprised CD4+ or CD8+ T cells sorted from blood, obtained in a trial of the OX40 agonist ivuxolimab. The sequence came from an adult with an advanced solid tumor such as melanoma, head and neck, liver or kidney cancer. The chain carries TRBV4-2 and TRBJ2-7, with D perhaps matching TRBD2 (6 bases). CDR3 loop: CASSLSGYEQYF. The DNA of the CDR3 is TGTGCCAGCAGCCTTAGCGGTTACGAGCAGTACTTC.